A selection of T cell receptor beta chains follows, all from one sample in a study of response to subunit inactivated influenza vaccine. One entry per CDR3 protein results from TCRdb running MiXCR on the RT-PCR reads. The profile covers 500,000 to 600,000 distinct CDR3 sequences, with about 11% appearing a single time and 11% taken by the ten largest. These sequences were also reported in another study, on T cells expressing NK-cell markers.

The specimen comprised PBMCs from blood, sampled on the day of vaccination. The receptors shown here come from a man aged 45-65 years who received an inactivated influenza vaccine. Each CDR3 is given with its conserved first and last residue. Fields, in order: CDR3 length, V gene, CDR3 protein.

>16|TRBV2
CASSGDRARAYNEQFF
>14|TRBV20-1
CSAVVGASNQPQHF
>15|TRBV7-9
CASSSGDLSSYEQYF
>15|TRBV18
CASSLGTGSQYEQYF
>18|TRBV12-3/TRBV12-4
CASSSGGQGGEWDNEQFF
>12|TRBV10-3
CATKGDPDTQYF
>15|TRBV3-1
CASSQVAGGPGIQYF
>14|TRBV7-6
CASSLGDSLYEQYF
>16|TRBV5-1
CASSPRTAPGTGELFF
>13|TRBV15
CATSRTLPPEQFF
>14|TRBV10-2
CASSEQGGAGELFF
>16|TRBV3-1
CASSQVRVRSYNEQFF
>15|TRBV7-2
CASSSRGLAANEQFF
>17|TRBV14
CASSQDFPTGDRYTQYF
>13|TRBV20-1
CSADRGVFYEQYF
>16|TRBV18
CASSPPSYRAGNTIYF
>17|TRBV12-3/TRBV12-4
CASSFKGTGVMNTEAFF
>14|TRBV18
CASSPNQVNNEQFF
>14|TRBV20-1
CSASSEIGNQPQHF
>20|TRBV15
CATSREEFGLAGGVGNEQFF
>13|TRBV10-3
CATQGAGANVLTF
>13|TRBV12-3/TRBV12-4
CASSLGSNHPQHF
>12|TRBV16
CASSPQDYGYTF
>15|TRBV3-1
CASSAAQGSSYEQYF
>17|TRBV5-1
CASSLSSGREWEETQYF
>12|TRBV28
CASTPLNSPLHF
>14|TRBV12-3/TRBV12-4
CASSLSTGYYGYTF
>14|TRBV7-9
CASSPLGQAYEQYF
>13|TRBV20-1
CSVDSASYNEQFF
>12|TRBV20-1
CSAQGSNYGYTF
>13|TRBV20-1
CSPRRGEVGEQFF
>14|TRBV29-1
CSVSPGLASETQYF
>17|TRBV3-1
CASSQALTGTGSYEQYF
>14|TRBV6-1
CASSPQRSQETQYF
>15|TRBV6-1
CASSPTRTPYNEQFF
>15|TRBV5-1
CASSIGLTGAYEQYF
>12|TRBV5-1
CASSYQGGEQYF
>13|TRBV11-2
CASSLGTADTQSF
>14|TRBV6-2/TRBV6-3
CGSRHLTGSYEQYF
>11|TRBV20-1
CRDDMNTEAFF
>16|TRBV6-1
CASSLTSGDTGNEQFF
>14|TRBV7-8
CASSLVVTNYEQYF
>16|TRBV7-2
CASSSTSGSGTDTQYF
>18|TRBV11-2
CASSPIRLAGSNTGELFF
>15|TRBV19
CASSTGQGWDQPQHF
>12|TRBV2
CASSLDSFEAFF
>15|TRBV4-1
CASSQETGFPETQYF
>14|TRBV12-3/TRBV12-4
CASSLKGLNYGYTF
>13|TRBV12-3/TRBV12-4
CASSSSGYTEAFF
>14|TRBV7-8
CASSPRRGHTEAFF
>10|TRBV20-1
CSARDSRQFF
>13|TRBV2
CARTPSHTYGYTF
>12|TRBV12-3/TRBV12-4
CASSFEGLGRFF